The 27 T cell receptor beta chains given below trace back to one sample, sequenced in a study of blood T cell repertoires in COVID-19. Libraries were prepared by immunoSEQ multiplex PCR; TCRdb keeps only in-frame clonotypes and omits some of them. The table has roughly 150,000 clones, roughly 78% seen once. Material: peripheral blood. Source of these receptors: a human donor with acute or convalescent COVID-19. The donor label of this sample is uncertain.

The V gene is TRBV3-1 (or the pseudogene TRBV3-2), the J gene TRBJ2-2, with D tentatively TRBD2 (6 bases). Trimming took 5 bases from V and 7 from J, leaving 17 bases between them. Germline CDR1 reads LGHDT; CDR2 reads YNNKEL (reference sequence). There are 15 residues in the CDR3. CDR3 sequence: CASSFGTLAGGELFF. In DNA, the CDR3 is TGTGCCAGCAGCTTCGGGACTCTGGCCGGCGGGGAGCTGTTTTTT.

Turning to this clone: This specimen includes other DNA sequences encoding the same CDR3. V is TRBV5-1 and J is TRBJ1-5; 8 bases line up with TRBD1. The V gene's germline CDR1 is SGHRS and CDR2 YFSETQ. The V and J ends lost 0 bases and 7 bases, in that order; junction bases with no gene match: 3. This CDR3 has 14 residues. The CDR3 DNA reads as TGCGCCAGCAGCTTGGGCGACAGGGGACAGCCCCAGCATTTT. It yields the protein CASSLGDRGQPQHF.

The chain links TRBV6-5 to TRBJ2-7; TRBD1 agrees at 8 bases. Germline values: CDR1 MNHEY, CDR2 SVGAGI. This CDR3 contains 15 residues. V gave up 6 bases and J gave up 0 bases; unmatched junction bases: 7. The CDR3 DNA follows: TGTGCCAGCAGAGTGTGGACAGGGCCCTCCTACGAGCAGTACTTC. It translates to CASRVWTGPSYEQYF.

V and J are TRBV10-3 and TRBJ1-1; 9 bases agree with TRBD1. V trimming: 1 base; J trimming: 0 bases; junction bases outside the gene matches: 6. Germline-derived CDR1 and CDR2 are ENHRY and SYGVKD. The CDR3 consists of 17 residues. The CDR3 loop reads CAISEFGQGTMNTEAFF. The CDR3 nucleotides are TGTGCCATCAGTGAGTTCGGACAGGGGACGATGAACACTGAAGCTTTCTTT.

V is TRBV3-1 (or the pseudogene TRBV3-2) and J is TRBJ2-6; 7 positions agree with TRBD1. In germline, CDR1 is LGHDT, CDR2 YNNKEL (reference sequence). Trimming at V came to 4 bases and at J to 0 bases, leaving 6 bases not matched to a gene. The CDR3 length is 17 residues. The CDR3 DNA reads as TGTGCCAGCAGCCTAGGGACAGCGGACTCTGGGGCCAACGTCCTGACTTTC. It is translated as CASSLGTADSGANVLTF.

The V call is TRBV6-2 or TRBV6-3, the J call TRBJ2-5; 8 nucleotides match TRBD1. V gave up 0 bases and J gave up 10 bases; unmatched junction bases: 10. Looked up from germline, CDR1 is MNHEY and CDR2 is SVGEGT. This CDR3 is built from 15 residues. The CDR3 region has the DNA TGTGCCAGCAGTTACTCCGGGACAGGCGATAGAGACCAGTACTTC. Translated, it gives CASSYSGTGDRDQYF.

The V call is TRBV6-2 or TRBV6-3, the J call TRBJ2-7, with 7 positions matching TRBD1. Unmatched junction bases numbered 13, after V lost 6 bases and J lost 2 bases. The CDR3 extends over 16 amino acids. CDR1 MNHEY and CDR2 SVGEGT come from the germline V gene. CDR3 coding DNA: TGTGCCAGCAGCCGTAACACCCTAGGACAGGCCTACGAGCAGTACTTC. It encodes CASSRNTLGQAYEQYF.

The V call is TRBV7-2, the J call TRBJ1-1; unclear D gene. The CDR3 length is 13 residues. V was cut by 9 bases and J by 1 base, with 12 bases left in between. Germline CDR1 and CDR2: SGHTA and FQGNSA. CDR3 nucleotides: TGTGCCAGTGGTGGGCAGTGGAACACTGAAGCTTTCTTT. This codes for CASGGQWNTEAFF.

The chain combines TRBV6-5 with TRBJ2-2; 9 nucleotides line up with TRBD1. V lost 6 bases and J lost 5; bases outside the gene matches: 7. Germline loops: CDR1 MNHEY, CDR2 SVGAGI. The length of the CDR3 is 15 residues. CDR3 in amino acids: CASRGGQGGTGELFF. CDR3 nucleotides: TGTGCCAGCAGGGGGGGACAGGGCGGGACCGGGGAGCTGTTTTTT.

V usage is TRBV7-9 and J usage is TRBJ1-4, with D unresolved. The germline V and J ends were trimmed by 6 bases and 6 bases, with 20 bases remaining between them. This CDR3 is built from 16 residues. The germline CDR1 and CDR2 sequences are SEHNR and FQNEAQ (reference sequence). The CDR3 reads CASRHLTRERDEKLFF. In DNA form, the CDR3 reads TGTGCCAGCAGGCATCTTACTAGGGAAAGAGATGAAAAACTGTTTTTT. The full variable domain, with the rest looked up from reference TRBV7-9 and TRBJ1-4, is DTGVSQNPRHKITKRGQNVTFRCDPISEHNRLYWYRQTLGQGPEFLTYFQNEAQLEKSRLLSDRFSAERPKGSFSTLEIQRTEQGDSAMYLCASRHLTRERDEKLFFGSGTQLSVL.

The chain couples TRBV6-5 to TRBJ2-6; weak D call: TRBD2 (6 bases). V was cut by 3 bases and J by 4 bases, with 10 bases left in between. The CDR3 covers 15 residues. Germline V gene lookup returns CDR1 MNHEY and CDR2 SVGAGI. The CDR3 DNA follows: TGTGCCAGCAGTTATGCGGGGTACGGGGCCAACGTCCTGACTTTC. It encodes CASSYAGYGANVLTF.

This clone has a handful of counts. V gene TRBV10-3 combines with J gene TRBJ1-5; no firm D call. The germline V gene has CDR1 ENHRY and CDR2 SYGVKD. The CDR3 extends over 13 amino acids. Between the trimmed V and J ends, which lost 11 bases and 2 bases, there was a span of 13 bases. The CDR3 DNA sequence: TGTGCCGTCACCCCCGGGGGCAATCAGCCCCAGCATTTT. Translation gives CAVTPGGNQPQHF.

V and J are TRBV7-9 and TRBJ1-2; TRBD1 is a possible D gene (6 bases). Germline CDR1 is SEHNR and CDR2 is FQNEAQ (reference sequence). The germline V and J ends were trimmed by 4 bases and 0 bases, with 12 bases remaining between them. The CDR3 runs to 15 residues. CDR3 protein: CASSSIDRTNYGYTF. CDR3 coding DNA: TGTGCCAGCAGCTCTATCGACAGGACTAACTATGGCTACACCTTC.

This clone has just a few counts. This chain links TRBV4-1 with TRBJ1-2; 10 bases are shared with TRBD1. Germline V CDR1 and CDR2: MGHRA, YSYEKL. The CDR3 has 15 amino acids. With V trimmed by 0 bases and J by 4 bases, 2 bases remained unmatched. The CDR3 DNA follows: TGCGCCAGCAGCCAAGATGGGACAGGGGTCTATGGCTACACCTTC. Its protein is CASSQDGTGVYGYTF.

This chain joins TRBV7-2 and TRBJ2-7, with 14 bases identical to TRBD2. Germline V gives CDR1 SGHTA, CDR2 FQGNSA. V lost 3 bases, J lost 3 bases, and 10 bases stayed unmatched. This CDR3 comprises 18 residues. The CDR3 loop is CASSFGVGLAGAFYEQYF. CDR3 coding DNA: TGTGCCAGCAGCTTCGGGGTGGGACTAGCGGGGGCCTTCTACGAGCAGTACTTC.

The chain uses TRBV27 and TRBJ2-7; TRBD1 matches 8 bases. Germline CDR1 is MNHEY and CDR2 is SMNVEV (reference sequence). V shed 7 bases, J shed 2 bases, and the junction held 7 bases outside the gene matches. The CDR3 is 14 amino acids. The CDR3 DNA reads as TGTGCCAGCATTTGGTGGACAGGGCCCTACGAGCAGTACTTC. It encodes CASIWWTGPYEQYF.

The rearrangement uses TRBV5-1 and TRBJ1-2, with D possibly being TRBD1 (5 bases). Germline V gene lookup returns CDR1 SGHRS and CDR2 YFSETQ. The CDR3 totals 16 residues. V was pared by 0 bases and J by 0 bases, with 12 bases between. CDR3 in amino acids: CASSLVGGEANYGYTF. CDR3 in DNA: TGCGCCAGCAGCTTGGTTGGAGGGGAAGCTAACTATGGCTACACCTTC.

The rearrangement uses TRBV5-4 and TRBJ2-3, with 8 bases identical to TRBD1. Germline assignment: CDR1 SGHNT and CDR2 YYREEE (reference sequence). Trimming removed 0 bases from V and 10 bases from J; junction bases left unmatched: 7. This CDR3 is built from 14 residues. Written as DNA, the CDR3 is TGTGCCAGCAGCTTGGTAGAACAGGGGGGTGCGCAGTATTTT. Residues: CASSLVEQGGAQYF.

This chain links TRBV11-2 with TRBJ2-5, with a tentative D call TRBD1 (7 bases). Trimming took 5 bases from V and 5 from J, leaving 15 bases between them. The germline V gene has CDR1 SGHAT and CDR2 FQNNGV. The CDR3 is 14 residues long. CDR3 DNA: TGTGCCAGCAGCCATAATCAGGGGGGTGAGACCCAGTACTTC. Protein sequence: CASSHNQGGETQYF.

The chain links TRBV12-3 or TRBV12-4 to TRBJ2-7, with unresolved D. Trimming took off 1 base at V and 2 bases at J, with 6 bases between the two ends. The CDR3 extends over 13 amino acids. The CDR3 region has the DNA TGTGCCAGCAGTTTAGAACTGGCCTACGAGCAGTACTTC. Translated, it gives CASSLELAYEQYF.

The V gene is TRBV19, the J gene TRBJ1-5, with D possibly matching TRBD1 (6 bases). V lost 6 bases and J lost 7, with 16 bases in between. The CDR3 covers 14 residues. The V gene's germline CDR1 is LNHDA and CDR2 SQIVND (reference sequence). CDR3 region: CASSPQGYEQPQHF. CDR3 bases: TGTGCCAGTAGCCCACAGGGATATGAACAGCCCCAGCATTTT.

This clone was counted ten times or more. The chain carries TRBV6-6 and TRBJ1-4, with 7 bases identical to TRBD1. The V gene's germline CDR1 is MNHNY and CDR2 SVGAGI (reference sequence). Trimming at V came to 6 bases and at J to 0 bases, leaving 4 bases not matched to a gene. CDR3 length: 15 amino acids. The CDR3 bases are TGTGCCAGCAGAGGACAGGTAGCAACTAATGAAAAACTGTTTTTT. This sequence encodes CASRGQVATNEKLFF.

About this clone itself: The junction and the germline gene differ at one end; a read error may be behind it. V is TRBV2 and J is TRBJ1-2; a weak D match, TRBD1 (6 bases). The CDR3 spans 15 residues. Germline assignment: CDR1 SNHLY and CDR2 FYNNEI. The CDR3 loop is CASREGQNSNYGYTF. CDR3 sequence (DNA): TGTGCCAGCAGGGAAGGACAGAACTCAAACTATGGCTACACCTTC.

V gene TRBV21-1 combines with J gene TRBJ1-1. TRBV21-1 is flagged as a pseudogene. The CDR3 is made up of 22 amino acids. CDR3 in amino acids: CASSQRVDFGRERTPTNTEAFF. The CDR3 nucleotides are TGTGCCAGCAGCCAAAGAGTTGATTTCGGGCGGGAACGAACTCCCACGAACACTGAAGCTTTCTTT.

This chain uses TRBV29-1 with TRBJ1-2, with 7 bases aligning to TRBD1. V lost 6 bases, J lost 1 base, and 8 bases stayed unmatched. In germline, CDR1 is SQVTM, CDR2 ANQGSEA. This CDR3 is built from 14 residues. DNA for the CDR3: TGCAGCGTATCCGGGACAGCTTTTAACTATGGCTACACCTTC. Residues: CSVSGTAFNYGYTF.

The rearrangement joins TRBV2 to TRBJ2-5; D remains unclear. Germline V CDR1 and CDR2: SNHLY, FYNNEI. V dropped 3 bases and J dropped 4 bases, with 12 bases sitting between them. This CDR3 spans 14 amino acids. The CDR3 protein is CASSELLVRETQYF. CDR3 nucleotide sequence: TGTGCCAGCAGTGAGTTGCTAGTCAGAGAGACCCAGTACTTC.

The chain uses TRBV3-1 (or the pseudogene TRBV3-2) and TRBJ2-7, with no clear D. The CDR3 has 13 residues. Germline V gene sequence: CDR1 LGHDT, CDR2 YNNKEL (reference sequence). V lost 3 bases to trimming and J lost 3 bases, with 9 bases between them. CDR3: CASSHPASYEQYF. DNA for the CDR3: TGTGCCAGCAGCCACCCAGCGAGCTACGAGCAGTACTTC.